These 18 T cell receptor beta chains were all obtained from the same sample, sequenced in a study of identical twins. Via MiXCR, TCRdb re-called the 5' RACE reads, giving one row per CDR3 protein. The table includes 700,000 to 950,000 distinct CDR3 sequences, approximately 13% detected once. The same data also contributed to another study, on yellow fever vaccine responses in identical twins.

The sequencing sample was made of PBMCs. These receptor sequences come from a young woman in good health.

This clonotype has just a few counts. The chain combines TRBV7-6 with TRBJ2-2; D is unresolved. Germline V lookup: CDR1 SGHVS, CDR2 FNYEAQ. V was pared by 0 bases and J by 0 bases, with 8 bases between. The CDR3 extends over 16 amino acids. The CDR3 bases are TGTGCCAGCAGCTTAGCGCCACCTCCGAACACCGGGGAGCTGTTTTTT. Protein sequence: CASSLAPPPNTGELFF.

This chain links TRBV4-2 with TRBJ2-7; 7 bases line up with TRBD2. The CDR3 runs 15 residues. The trim removed 1 base at V and 5 bases at J, leaving 8 bases unmatched. Looked up from germline, CDR1 is LGHNA and CDR2 is YNFKEQ. The CDR3 region has the DNA TGTGCCAGCAGCCAAGTTGGCGGGAGTCCGGACGAGCAGTACTTC. Translated, it gives CASSQVGGSPDEQYF.

V is TRBV12-3 or TRBV12-4 and J is TRBJ2-7; D may match TRBD1 or TRBD2 (6 bases each). The germline V and J ends were trimmed by 0 bases and 1 base, with 10 bases remaining between them. This CDR3 has 15 amino acids. The CDR3 nucleotides are TGTGCCAGCAGTTTAGCGGGGGGCGTATCCTACGAGCAGTACTTC. Translation: CASSLAGGVSYEQYF.

This clonotype has ten or more counts. The V and J genes are TRBV5-4 and TRBJ1-4, with 9 bases lining up with TRBD1. The CDR3 runs to 15 residues. V was pared by 5 bases and J by 6 bases, with 8 bases of the junction left unmatched. Germline CDR1 reads SGHNT; CDR2 reads YYREEE (reference sequence). The CDR3 DNA is TGTGCCAGCAGGTCGGACAGGGGCCCTGATGAAAAACTGTTTTTT. Protein product: CASRSDRGPDEKLFF.

The chain joins TRBV5-1 to TRBJ2-1, with D tentatively TRBD1 (6 bases). The CDR3 covers 13 residues. V lost 4 bases, J lost 7 bases, and 12 bases lay in between. Per the germline V gene, CDR1 is SGHRS and CDR2 is YFSETQ. The CDR3 loop reads CASSVARGNEQFF. The CDR3 nucleotides are TGCGCCAGCAGCGTAGCTAGGGGGAATGAGCAGTTCTTC.

This clonotype was seen a handful of times. Being one base from a much bigger clone, this may be a read error. This chain links TRBV7-3 with TRBJ2-3; 11 bases agree with TRBD2. The V gene's germline CDR1 is SGHTA and CDR2 FQGTGA. The V and J ends lost 6 bases and 0 bases, in that order; junction bases with no gene match: 2. This CDR3 spans 15 amino acids. For the CDR3, the DNA is TGTGCCAGCAGGCGGACTAGCGGGAGCACAGATACGCAGTATTTT. Its translation: CASRRTSGSTDTQYF.

There are a few counts of this clonotype. The V gene is TRBV28, the J gene TRBJ2-1; the D gene is possibly TRBD1 (5 bases). Germline CDR1 reads MDHEN; CDR2 reads SYDVKM. Trimming took 2 bases from V and 8 from J, leaving 16 bases between them. The CDR3 runs 15 residues. The CDR3 bases are TGTGCCAGCAGTTTAGTTGGTTGGGGCGTCGATGAGCAGTTCTTC. The encoded protein is CASSLVGWGVDEQFF.

A single count supports this clonotype. The gene calls are TRBV11-1 and TRBJ2-5; 14 bases align to TRBD2. V was clipped by 5 bases and J by 4 bases; unmatched bases: 12. In germline, CDR1 is SGHAT, CDR2 FQDESV (reference sequence). The CDR3 loop spans 18 amino acids. Here the CDR3 reads CASSLTFGLAGGLETQYF. The DNA of the CDR3 is TGTGCCAGCAGCCTCACTTTCGGACTAGCGGGGGGCCTAGAGACCCAGTACTTC.

This clonotype was detected a few times. The CDR3 DNA reads TGTGCCATCAGTAAAAACCACGAGCAGTACTTC. Translating it yields CAISKNHEQYF. V is TRBV10-3 and J is TRBJ2-7; D gene unclear. Germline V gives CDR1 ENHRY, CDR2 SYGVKD. The ends were cut back, 5 bases at V and 5 bases at J, with 7 bases in the middle. The CDR3 sequence is 11 residues long.

This clonotype was recorded at least ten times. This chain joins TRBV2 and TRBJ2-1; D may be TRBD1 or TRBD2 (5 bases each). In germline, CDR1 is SNHLY, CDR2 FYNNEI. This CDR3 comprises 17 residues. Trimming shortened V by 3 bases and J by 0 bases, and 15 bases separated the two germline ends. CDR3 DNA: TGTGCCAGCAGTGATACCGGGACGTCGAGCTCCTACAATGAGCAGTTCTTC. Protein product: CASSDTGTSSSYNEQFF.

The chain links TRBV12-3 or TRBV12-4 to TRBJ2-7; D may be TRBD1 (6 bases). This CDR3 contains 15 residues. Deletions cut 6 bases from V and 2 bases from J, with 17 bases between. The DNA for the CDR3 is TGTGCCAGCAGAGTAGACAGGATCCTCACCTACGAGCAGTACTTC. This encodes CASRVDRILTYEQYF.

The sample holds many counts of this clonotype. The J gene is TRBJ2-1, the V gene TRBV5-6; D possibly corresponds to TRBD2 (5 bases). The V gene's germline CDR1 is SGHDT and CDR2 YYEEEE. V was trimmed by 5 bases and J by 4 bases, leaving 13 bases between them. CDR3 size: 14 residues. The CDR3 bases are TGTGCCAGCAGTAAGAGCGGCATATACAATGAGCAGTTCTTC. Its translation is CASSKSGIYNEQFF.

This clonotype was recorded many times. CDR3 region: CASSEVGTGGSPLHF. CDR3 nucleotide sequence: TGTGCCAGCAGTGAAGTGGGGACAGGGGGTTCACCCCTCCACTTT. V is TRBV6-1 and J is TRBJ1-6, with TRBD1 identical over 11 bases. The V gene end was trimmed by 1 base and the J gene end by 9 bases; junction bases not matched to a gene: 2. The CDR3 sequence is 15 residues long. Germline CDR1 reads MNHNS; CDR2 reads SASEGT.

This sequence joins TRBV14 and TRBJ2-1, with TRBD2 identical over 11 bases. The CDR3 totals 16 residues. The J segment lost 8 bases and the V segment lost 0 bases, leaving 6 bases of the junction unmatched. From germline, CDR1 is SGHDN and CDR2 FVKESK. In DNA, the CDR3 is TGTGCCAGCAGCCAAGAAAGTCTAGCGGGAGGTCATGAGCAGTTCTTC. Its translation is CASSQESLAGGHEQFF.

The V gene is TRBV7-7, the J gene TRBJ2-2; TRBD2 agrees at 14 bases. CDR1 is SSHAT and CDR2 is FNYEAQ in the germline V gene (reference sequence). V lost 5 bases, J lost 5 bases, and 10 bases stayed unmatched. CDR3 length: 18 residues. Here the CDR3 reads CASSKTGLAGGGTGELFF. The CDR3 coding sequence is TGTGCCAGCAGCAAAACAGGACTAGCGGGAGGCGGGACCGGGGAGCTGTTTTTT.

This clonotype showed up just a few times. This chain connects TRBV6-5 to TRBJ2-7; possibly TRBD1 for D (6 bases). This CDR3 is built from 14 residues. Trimming removed 2 bases from V and 2 bases from J, with 10 bases in between. The germline CDR1 and CDR2 sequences are MNHEY and SVGAGI. The CDR3 spells CASSYGQRTYEQYF. In DNA form, the CDR3 reads TGTGCCAGCAGTTACGGACAGAGGACCTACGAGCAGTACTTC.

This clonotype was recorded a few times. V and J are TRBV5-5 and TRBJ2-1, with 7 nucleotides matching TRBD2. The CDR3 is 13 residues long. V lost 4 bases to trimming and J lost 9 bases; unmatched junction nucleotides: 7. CDR1 and CDR2 (germline): SGHKS, YYEKEE (reference sequence). The CDR3 DNA follows: TGTGCCAGCAGCCTCCCGGGAGGCAGTGAGCAGTTCTTC. Its translation: CASSLPGGSEQFF.

As concerns this clonotype: This may stem from a read error, because a much larger clone lies one nucleotide away. The rearrangement joins TRBV12-3 or TRBV12-4 to TRBJ2-2, with D possibly matching TRBD2 (7 bases). The CDR3 is made up of 15 amino acids. The CDR3 loop reads CASSRTGRVTRELFF. The CDR3 DNA reads TGTGCCAGCAGCAGAACAGGGAGGGTCACCAGGGAGCTGTTTTTT.